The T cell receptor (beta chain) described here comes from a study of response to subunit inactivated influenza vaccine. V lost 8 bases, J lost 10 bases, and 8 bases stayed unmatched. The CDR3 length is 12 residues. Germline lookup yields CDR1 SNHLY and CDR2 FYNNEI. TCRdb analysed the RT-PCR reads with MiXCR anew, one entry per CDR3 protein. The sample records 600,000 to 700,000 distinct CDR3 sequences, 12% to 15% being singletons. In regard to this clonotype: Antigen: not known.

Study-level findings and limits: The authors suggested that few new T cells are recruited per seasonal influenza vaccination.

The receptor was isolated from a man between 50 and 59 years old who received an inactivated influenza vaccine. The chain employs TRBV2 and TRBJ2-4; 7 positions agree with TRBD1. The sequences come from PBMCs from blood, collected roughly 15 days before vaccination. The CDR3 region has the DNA TGTGCCAGCTCCCGACAGGGCCCGATTCAGTACTTC. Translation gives CASSRQGPIQYF.